The rows below give T cell receptor beta chains drawn from one sample of a study of T cells after yellow fever vaccination. TCRdb reprocessed the 5' RACE reads with MiXCR, giving one entry per CDR3 protein. The top ten hold roughly 29% of the sample, which has 78,000 or so distinct CDR3 sequences, around 7.1% seen once. The source material was CD8+ T cells sorted from PBMCs, sampled approximately 11 days after the first yellow fever vaccination. The receptor set was obtained from a man in his late teens or twenties who received the YFV17D yellow fever vaccine. Both conserved end residues are part of each CDR3. A D gene is named only where the DNA matches it firmly. Size tells how often a clone was seen (once, few, many) or the class of an expanded clone, and some rows leave it out.

few,TRBJ2-3,.,TRBV6-5,TGTGCCAGCCTACCGGAAGGAACCCGAGATACGCAGTATTTT,CASLPEGTRDTQYF
.,TRBJ1-1,.,TRBV7-9,TGTGCCAGCAGCTCTCGGCAGGGCGGGGAAGCTTTCTTT,CASSSRQGGEAFF
many,TRBJ2-3,TRBD2,TRBV4-3,TGCGCCAGCAGCTACGGGGGGGGTAGCACAGATACGCAGTATTTT,CASSYGGGSTDTQYF
many,TRBJ1-2,.,TRBV7-9,TGTGCCAGCAGCCCCGCCCAGGGGTTCCACTATGGCTACACCTTC,CASSPAQGFHYGYTF
few,TRBJ1-5,.,TRBV29-1,TGCAGCGTCCAACTCGGGGGGGGCAATCAGCCCCAGCATTTT,CSVQLGGGNQPQHF
few,TRBJ2-5,TRBD2,TRBV28,TGTGCCAGCAGTTCCCCCCCCGGGGGGAACCGACAGTCCCAAGAGACCCAGTACTTC,CASSSPPGGNRQSQETQYF
.,TRBJ2-6,TRBD2,TRBV12-3/TRBV12-4,TGTGCCAGCAGTTTGGCGGGAGCTGGGGCCAACGTCCTGACTTTC,CASSLAGAGANVLTF
.,TRBJ2-1,TRBD2,TRBV5-6,TGTGCCAGCAGCCCGGGACTAGCGGGGGGGAATGAGCAGTTCTTC,CASSPGLAGGNEQFF
many,TRBJ1-2,.,TRBV7-6,TGTGCCAGCAGCTCGGCAGGGGACTATGGCTACACCTTC,CASSSAGDYGYTF
.,TRBJ2-1,.,TRBV5-4,TGTGCCAGCAGCTTGGCTACATACAATGAGCAGTTCTTC,CASSLATYNEQFF
few,TRBJ1-5,.,TRBV18,TGTGCCAGCTCACCGGGGCGTTATAGCAATCAGCCCCAGCATTTT,CASSPGRYSNQPQHF
many,TRBJ1-1,.,TRBV6-5,TGTGCCAGCAGTTACTCGGCAGGGACTTTGAACACTGAAGCTTTCTTT,CASSYSAGTLNTEAFF
many,TRBJ2-3,.,TRBV6-5,TGTGCCAGCAGTTATTCGCTACTGAGCACAGATACGCAGTATTTT,CASSYSLLSTDTQYF
.,TRBJ2-1,.,TRBV7-6,TGTGCCAGCAGCCCGGAACAGGGCAGCTCCTACAATGAGCAGTTCTTC,CASSPEQGSSYNEQFF
many,TRBJ1-1,TRBD1,TRBV19,TGTGCCAGTAGTCCCCCTGGGGACAGTTCTGAAGCTTTCTTT,CASSPPGDSSEAFF
many,TRBJ2-4,TRBD2,TRBV12-3/TRBV12-4,TGTGCCAGCAGTCCCGCCGTGGTAGCGGGGCTAAACATTCAGTACTTC,CASSPAVVAGLNIQYF
many,TRBJ2-3,.,TRBV4-2,TGTGCCAGCAGCCAAGACTGGCGGTACACAGATACGCAGTATTTT,CASSQDWRYTDTQYF
.,TRBJ1-5,TRBD1,TRBV6-1,TGTGCCAGCAGGACCACTAGGACAGGGAATCAGCCCCAGCATTTT,CASRTTRTGNQPQHF
many,TRBJ2-1,.,TRBV15,TGTGCCACCAGCATCGGGCCCAATTGGGGGCAGTTCTTC,CATSIGPNWGQFF
.,TRBJ2-7,.,TRBV5-1,TGCGCCAGCAGCTTGGCTCCTGCCATGATCGAGCAGTACTTC,CASSLAPAMIEQYF
.,TRBJ2-2,.,TRBV28,TGTGCCAGCAGTCCTTACCGGACAGTAACCGGGGAGCTGTTTTTT,CASSPYRTVTGELFF
many,TRBJ1-1,.,TRBV27,TGTGCCAGCAGTTCCAGGTTTGCAACAAACACTGAAGCTTTCTTT,CASSSRFATNTEAFF
many,TRBJ2-7,TRBD1,TRBV10-3,TGTGCCATCACCCCGTCCGGGACAGGGGCCTACGAGCAGTACTTC,CAITPSGTGAYEQYF
many,TRBJ1-2,.,TRBV7-9,TGTGCCAGCAGCTTACCCCTCGGGGCTGATGGCTACACCTTC,CASSLPLGADGYTF
many,TRBJ2-2,.,TRBV27,TGTGCCAGCAGTTTAACCAACACCGGGGAGCTGTTTTTT,CASSLTNTGELFF
.,TRBJ2-2,TRBD2,TRBV4-1,TGCGCCAGCAGCCATTTACTAGCGGATAACACCGGGGAGCTGTTTTTT,CASSHLLADNTGELFF
many,TRBJ1-4,TRBD1,TRBV4-3,TGCGCCAGCAGCCAGACCGGGACAGAGGAAAAACTGTTTTTT,CASSQTGTEEKLFF
.,TRBJ1-2,TRBD1,TRBV3-1,TGTGCCAGCAGCCATCGTCGACAGGGTGGCTATGGCTACACCTTC,CASSHRRQGGYGYTF
.,TRBJ2-1,.,TRBV12-3/TRBV12-4,TGTGCCAGCATCTCCGACTACAATGAGCAGTTCTTC,CASISDYNEQFF
many,TRBJ2-1,.,TRBV10-2,TGCGCCAGCAGTGAGTCGGTCCGACTGGAGCAGTTCTTC,CASSESVRLEQFF
many,TRBJ1-1,.,TRBV29-1,TGCAGCGTTTGGCGGGAGGGAAACACTGAAGCTTTCTTT,CSVWREGNTEAFF
few,TRBJ2-4,TRBD2,TRBV27,TGTGCCAGCAGTTCACTCCGGGGGGGGGTGGTCAAAAACATTCAGTACTTC,CASSSLRGGVVKNIQYF
many,TRBJ2-7,TRBD2,TRBV4-1,TGCGCCAGCAGTCCCGGGGGGGGGCCTAGCTACGAGCAGTACTTC,CASSPGGGPSYEQYF
few,TRBJ2-7,TRBD1,TRBV5-1,TGCGCCAGCAGCTCCGGGACAGAGAGCTCCTACGAGCAGTACTTC,CASSSGTESSYEQYF
many,TRBJ2-5,.,TRBV7-9,TGTGCCAGCAGCAACCCACAGGGATTTGGGGCGGAGACCCAGTACTTC,CASSNPQGFGAETQYF
few,TRBJ1-3,.,TRBV27,TGTGCCAGCAGGACGGACATATCTGCTGGAAACACCATATATTTT,CASRTDISAGNTIYF
many,TRBJ2-1,TRBD2,TRBV27,TGTGCCAGCAGTTTGACTAGCGGGGGGACCTCCTACAATGAGCAGTTCTTC,CASSLTSGGTSYNEQFF
many,TRBJ2-2,.,TRBV6-5,TGTGCCAGCAGCCCGAACTTGGGGGAGCTGTTTTTT,CASSPNLGELFF
.,TRBJ1-3,.,TRBV2,TGTGCCACGGACAGCCGCTCTGGAAACACCATATATTTT,CATDSRSGNTIYF
many,TRBJ2-1,.,TRBV27,TGTGCCAGCAGTTTAGGCGGCGTTGAGCAGTTCTTC,CASSLGGVEQFF
.,TRBJ2-7,TRBD2,TRBV12-3/TRBV12-4,TGTGCCAGCAGTTTTTCTAGCGGGGGCTACGAGCAGTACTTC,CASSFSSGGYEQYF
few,TRBJ1-6,.,TRBV7-9,TGTGCCAGCAGCTTAGACGCCCCCTTGGCGCCCCTCCACTTT,CASSLDAPLAPLHF
many,TRBJ1-2,TRBD1,TRBV6-5,TGTGCCAGCAGCCCCGGACAGGGCGGCTACACCTTC,CASSPGQGGYTF
few,TRBJ1-2,TRBD1,TRBV2,TGTGCCAGCATGTCCCGGGACAGGATCTATGGCTACACCTTC,CASMSRDRIYGYTF
.,TRBJ2-1,TRBD2,TRBV5-5,TGTGCCAGCAGCTCGACCGGGACTAGCTACAATGAGCAGTTCTTC,CASSSTGTSYNEQFF
few,TRBJ2-2,.,TRBV5-1,TGCGCCAGCAGCTTGGGTCCTTGGGCGGCGAACACCGGGGAGCTGTTTTTT,CASSLGPWAANTGELFF
.,TRBJ2-5,TRBD1,TRBV25-1,TGTGCCAGTAATCACAGGGGGAAGACCCAGTACTTC,CASNHRGKTQYF
few,TRBJ1-2,TRBD1,TRBV7-2,TGTGCCAGCAGCTCAACGACAGGGGGATTCTATGGCTACACCTTC,CASSSTTGGFYGYTF
few,TRBJ2-2,.,TRBV14,TGTGCCAGCAGCCAATGGCCGGAGCTTACAGATAACACCGGGGAGCTGTTTTTT,CASSQWPELTDNTGELFF
many,TRBJ2-5,.,TRBV7-9,TGTGCCAGCAGCTTAGCCGGGACGACCCAGTACTTC,CASSLAGTTQYF
few,TRBJ2-3,.,TRBV6-5,TGTGCCACGAGACCTAGCACAGATACGCAGTATTTT,CATRPSTDTQYF
few,TRBJ1-6,.,TRBV7-9,TGTGCCAGCAGCTTTTCGGAAGGGAAATCACCCCTCCACTTT,CASSFSEGKSPLHF
.,TRBJ2-7,TRBD1,TRBV19,TGTGCCAGTAGTATCAGGGGGTCGGGCTACGAGCAGTACTTC,CASSIRGSGYEQYF
many,TRBJ2-3,TRBD1,TRBV6-1,TGTGCCAGCAGCCGGACAGGGCTCACAGATACGCAGTATTTT,CASSRTGLTDTQYF